The 32 T cell receptor beta chains presented below share a single source sample, sequenced in a study of T cell responses to AZD1222 COVID-19 vaccine. Sequencing was performed with immunoSEQ multiplex PCR; in TCRdb, only in-frame clones are kept and a portion is missing. The repertoire consists of 110,000 to 150,000 clones, with just over 90% occurring once and the leading ten covering around 2.1%. This sample comprised peripheral blood, obtained 28 days after the second AZD1222 dose. The receptors shown here come from an adult who received the AZD1222 COVID-19 vaccine.

The rearrangement uses TRBV5-4 and TRBJ2-3; 7 bases fit TRBD2. Germline assignment: CDR1 SGHNT and CDR2 YYREEE (reference sequence). The J segment lost 5 bases and the V segment lost 0 bases, leaving 6 bases of the junction unmatched. This CDR3 spans 15 amino acids. The CDR3 region has the DNA TGTGCCAGCAGCTTGGGGACTAGGGGTGGAGATACGCAGTATTTT. It specifies CASSLGTRGGDTQYF.

This chain joins TRBV28 and TRBJ1-2, with TRBD1 identical over 9 bases. The ends lost 4 bases at V and 4 bases at J; junction bases unmatched: 10. The CDR3 is 16 amino acids. CDR1 MDHEN and CDR2 SYDVKM come from the germline V gene. CDR3 in amino acids: CASSSSGTGSSYGYTF. The DNA for the CDR3 is TGTGCCAGCAGTTCTTCCGGGACAGGGAGTAGCTATGGCTACACCTTC.

The V call is TRBV3-1 (or the pseudogene TRBV3-2), the J call TRBJ2-7, with a possible D match to TRBD2 (6 bases). Per the germline V gene, CDR1 is LGHDT and CDR2 is YNNKEL (reference sequence). CDR3 size: 13 residues. Trimming pared 4 bases from V and 6 bases from J, leaving 13 bases between. This CDR3 is CASSRGRGSEQYF. CDR3 DNA sequence: TGTGCCAGCAGCCGGGGACGGGGGAGCGAGCAGTACTTC.

In regard to this clone: The same CDR3 arises from other DNA sequences in this sample as well. V gene TRBV2 combines with J gene TRBJ1-1; 7 bases match TRBD1. The CDR3 runs to 14 residues. V lost 6 bases, J lost 1 base, and 5 bases stayed unmatched. The germline CDR1 and CDR2 sequences are SNHLY and FYNNEI. The CDR3 is CASSLQGPNTEAFF. CDR3 DNA: TGTGCCAGCAGCCTACAGGGGCCGAACACTGAAGCTTTCTTT.

The chain uses TRBV2 and TRBJ1-1, with a weak D call TRBD1 (5 bases). The CDR3 is 13 amino acids. In germline, CDR1 is SNHLY, CDR2 FYNNEI. Deletions cut 6 bases from V and 1 base from J, with 9 bases between. Here the CDR3 reads CASRETENTEAFF. The CDR3 coding sequence is TGTGCCAGCAGAGAGACAGAGAACACTGAAGCTTTCTTT.

The chain employs TRBV3-1 (or the pseudogene TRBV3-2) and TRBJ1-1, with D perhaps matching TRBD1 (6 bases). CDR3 length: 15 residues. Between the trimmed V and J ends, which lost 5 bases and 4 bases, there was a span of 17 bases. Germline V lookup: CDR1 LGHDT, CDR2 YNNKEL (reference sequence). In DNA, the CDR3 is TGTGCCAGCAGCGAAGGGGGGGGGAAAGGCACTGAAGCTTTCTTT. The encoded protein is CASSEGGGKGTEAFF.

This clone was seen once. The chain carries TRBV10-1 and TRBJ2-2; no firm D call. CDR3 length: 13 residues. V gave up 2 bases and J gave up 4 bases, with 5 bases separating them. Germline V gene sequence: CDR1 WNHNN, CDR2 SYGVQD (reference sequence). The CDR3 protein is CASSETGTGELFF. In DNA, the CDR3 is TGCGCCAGCAGTGAGACGGGCACCGGGGAGCTGTTTTTT.

The V and J genes are TRBV29-1 and TRBJ1-2; D is perhaps TRBD1 (6 bases). Trimming stripped 4 bases from V and 0 bases from J, with 9 bases between. The CDR3 covers 13 residues. Germline V gene lookup returns CDR1 SQVTM and CDR2 ANQGSEA. The CDR3 region has the DNA TGCAGCGTTGCTACAGGGACTAACTATGGCTACACCTTC. It codes for CSVATGTNYGYTF.

A single count supports this clone. The chain recombines TRBV5-5 with TRBJ1-2; the D is unclear. V was shortened by 3 bases and J by 8 bases, with 8 bases between the two germline ends. The CDR3 runs to 11 residues. CDR1 and CDR2 from the germline V gene are SGHKS and YYEKEE (reference sequence). In DNA form, the CDR3 reads TGTGCCAGCAGCTCGGGGATCGGCTACACCTTC. It translates to CASSSGIGYTF.

This clone showed up just a few times. The chain links TRBV7-9 to TRBJ2-3; 9 positions agree with TRBD2. The CDR3 has 14 amino acids. Germline lookup yields CDR1 SEHNR and CDR2 FQNEAQ (reference sequence). Trimming cost V 5 bases and J 5 bases; bases outside gene matches: 5. In nucleotides, the CDR3 is TGTGCCAGCAGCCCCCTAGCGGGATTAGATACGCAGTATTTT. Encoded protein: CASSPLAGLDTQYF.

The chain couples TRBV10-1 to TRBJ2-2; a possible D gene is TRBD2 (5 bases). CDR3 length: 15 amino acids. Trimming cost V 4 bases and J 6 bases, with 15 bases left between them. Germline CDR1 and CDR2: WNHNN and SYGVQD (reference sequence). In DNA form, the CDR3 reads TGCGCCAGCAGTGCCGACCTCAGGACTGCCGGGGAGCTGTTTTTT. The encoded protein is CASSADLRTAGELFF.

This rearrangement joins TRBV5-1 to TRBJ2-6; tentatively, D is TRBD1 (6 bases). Germline V lookup: CDR1 SGHRS, CDR2 YFSETQ. The CDR3 consists of 16 residues. Between the trimmed V and J ends, which lost 4 bases and 0 bases, there was a span of 11 bases. CDR3 loop: CASSPGTRSGANVLTF. The CDR3, as DNA: TGCGCCAGCAGCCCAGGGACACGCTCTGGGGCCAACGTCCTGACTTTC.

This clone was counted a few times. The chain is built from TRBV2 and TRBJ2-7; tentatively, D is TRBD2 (6 bases). The germline V gene has CDR1 SNHLY and CDR2 FYNNEI. The V and J ends lost 3 bases and 2 bases respectively, with 11 bases between them. This CDR3 is 14 amino acids long. CDR3 protein: CASSEERGTYEQYF. In DNA, the CDR3 is TGTGCCAGCAGTGAGGAACGCGGGACCTACGAGCAGTACTTC.

The chain recombines TRBV2 with TRBJ1-2, with 10 positions matching TRBD1. V lost 0 bases and J lost 2; bases outside the gene matches: 3. The CDR3 has 16 residues. In germline, CDR1 is SNHLY, CDR2 FYNNEI. CDR3 region: CASSEAGTGVNYGYTF. CDR3 coding DNA: TGTGCCAGCAGTGAAGCGGGGACAGGGGTCAACTATGGCTACACCTTC.

The chain joins TRBV3-1 (or the pseudogene TRBV3-2) to TRBJ1-3; weak D call: TRBD1 (5 bases). Deletions cut 1 base from V and 0 bases from J, with 10 bases between. Germline V gives CDR1 LGHDT, CDR2 YNNKEL (reference sequence). This CDR3 has 16 residues. The CDR3: CASSQGGQASGNTIYF. The CDR3 region has the DNA TGTGCCAGCAGCCAAGGGGGCCAAGCCTCTGGAAACACCATATATTTT.

The chain has TRBV2 and TRBJ1-2; no clear D gene. Germline CDR1 SNHLY, CDR2 FYNNEI. The CDR3 contains 12 residues. Trimming took off 5 bases at V and 7 bases at J, with 11 bases between the two ends. As DNA, the CDR3 is TGTGCCAGCAGTAGGGTTCTGGCTGGCTACACCTTC. This gives the protein CASSRVLAGYTF.

The chain recombines TRBV13 with TRBJ1-1; D gene unclear. Germline CDR1 reads PRHDT; CDR2 reads FYEKMQ (reference sequence). The CDR3 runs 16 residues. V lost 3 bases to trimming and J lost 1 base, with 15 bases between them. CDR3 sequence: CASSFSLGPENTEAFF. The CDR3 region has the DNA TGTGCCAGCAGCTTCTCTTTAGGGCCAGAGAACACTGAAGCTTTCTTT.

This chain uses TRBV2 with TRBJ2-1; 13 bases are shared with TRBD2. CDR1 SNHLY and CDR2 FYNNEI come from the germline V gene. Losses at the gene ends were 6 bases for V and 8 bases for J; bases not matched to a gene: 13. The CDR3 sequence is 17 residues long. DNA of the CDR3: TGTGCCAGCAGAGAAAAAACCGGACTAGCGGGAGCCGATGAGCAGTTCTTC. Residues: CASREKTGLAGADEQFF. The full variable domain, its missing parts supplied by reference TRBV2 and TRBJ2-1, is EPEVTQTPSHQVTQMGQEVILRCVPISNHLYFYWYRQILGQKVEFLVSFYNNEISEKSEIFDDQFSVERPDGSNFTLKIRSTKLEDSAMYFCASREKTGLAGADEQFFGPGTRLTVL.

This sequence joins TRBV2 and TRBJ2-1; perhaps TRBD2 as D (7 bases). The germline V and J ends were trimmed by 8 bases and 1 base, with 18 bases remaining between them. CDR1 is SNHLY and CDR2 is FYNNEI in the germline V gene. The CDR3 is 16 amino acids. As DNA, the CDR3 is TGTGCCAGCGATATCGGCGGGGGCGCGTCCTACAATGAGCAGTTCTTC. It encodes CASDIGGGASYNEQFF.

The chain has TRBV2 and TRBJ1-1; TRBD1 agrees at 12 bases. V lost 6 bases, J lost 3 bases, and 2 bases stayed unmatched. CDR3 size: 14 residues. Germline V lookup: CDR1 SNHLY, CDR2 FYNNEI. In nucleotides, the CDR3 is TGTGCCAGCAGGGGACAGGGGGCGGACACTGAAGCTTTCTTT. Encoded protein: CASRGQGADTEAFF. The entire variable domain, with the rest obtained from reference TRBV2 and TRBJ1-1, is as follows: EPEVTQTPSHQVTQMGQEVILRCVPISNHLYFYWYRQILGQKVEFLVSFYNNEISEKSEIFDDQFSVERPDGSNFTLKIRSTKLEDSAMYFCASRGQGADTEAFFGQGTRLTVV.

The V gene is TRBV27, the J gene TRBJ2-5, with 9 bases that match TRBD2. Losses at the gene ends were 5 bases for V and 4 bases for J; bases not matched to a gene: 8. CDR3 length: 15 amino acids. Germline CDR1 MNHEY, CDR2 SMNVEV (reference sequence). The CDR3 bases are TGTGCCAGCAGTGTCGGGACTAGCAGAATAGAGACCCAGTACTTC. This gives the protein CASSVGTSRIETQYF.

This clone showed up just a few times. The V and J genes are TRBV5-4 and TRBJ1-2; unclear D gene. The CDR3 has 12 residues. Germline V CDR1 and CDR2: SGHNT, YYREEE (reference sequence). V lost 3 bases and J lost 5, with 8 bases in between. CDR3 DNA: TGTGCCAGCAGCTCCAATATTTATGGCTACACCTTC. It encodes CASSSNIYGYTF.

The V and J genes are TRBV2 and TRBJ1-5; TRBD1 aligns across 7 bases. This CDR3 spans 16 amino acids. Trimming at V came to 2 bases and at J to 1 base, leaving 5 bases not matched to a gene. Germline-derived CDR1 and CDR2 are SNHLY and FYNNEI. CDR3 loop: CASSEIGTVSNQPQHF. CDR3 in DNA: TGTGCCAGCAGTGAAATTGGGACAGTGAGCAATCAGCCCCAGCATTTT.

The chain is built from TRBV3-1 (or the pseudogene TRBV3-2) and TRBJ1-1; 8 nucleotides line up with TRBD1. The germline gives CDR1 LGHDT, CDR2 YNNKEL (reference sequence). The CDR3 length is 15 residues. V gave up 3 bases and J gave up 1 base; unmatched junction bases: 4. CDR3 sequence (DNA): TGTGCCAGCAGCCACCCCGGGACAGGGAACACTGAAGCTTTCTTT. It specifies CASSHPGTGNTEAFF.

This clone has a single count. The chain recombines TRBV29-1 with TRBJ1-1; D may be TRBD1 (5 bases). Per the germline V gene, CDR1 is SQVTM and CDR2 is ANQGSEA. The CDR3 length is 15 residues. Trimming took off 6 bases at V and 1 base at J, with 18 bases between the two ends. CDR3 sequence: CSVGTSGTANTEAFF. Here the CDR3 DNA reads TGCAGCGTGGGTACTTCGGGGACGGCGAACACTGAAGCTTTCTTT.

This clone was counted a single time. This rearrangement joins TRBV3-1 (or the pseudogene TRBV3-2) to TRBJ2-7; TRBD2 agrees at 10 bases. This CDR3 spans 14 amino acids. CDR1 LGHDT and CDR2 YNNKEL come from the germline V gene (reference sequence). V lost 8 bases, J lost 2 bases, and 6 bases stayed unmatched. The CDR3 is CASRPGLATYEQYF. CDR3 sequence (DNA): TGTGCCAGCCGCCCGGGACTAGCGACCTACGAGCAGTACTTC.

The gene calls are TRBV3-1 (or the pseudogene TRBV3-2) and TRBJ1-2, with D maybe TRBD1 (5 bases). The CDR3 runs to 15 residues. CDR1 is LGHDT, CDR2 YNNKEL, per germline (reference sequence). Trimming took off 4 bases at V and 2 bases at J, with 14 bases between the two ends. The CDR3 is CASSPTSGGNYGYTF. As DNA, the CDR3 is TGTGCCAGCAGCCCCACAAGTGGGGGGAACTATGGCTACACCTTC.

The chain couples TRBV11-3 to TRBJ2-2; TRBD2 might be the D (5 bases). Germline loops: CDR1 SGHNT, CDR2 YENEEA. Trimming pared 4 bases from V and 5 bases from J, leaving 14 bases between. The CDR3 contains 15 residues. DNA for the CDR3: TGTGCCAGCAGCTCTCCCGAGGGCAGGACCGGGGAGCTGTTTTTT. Encoded protein: CASSSPEGRTGELFF.

The chain recombines TRBV13 with TRBJ1-1; 8 bases line up with TRBD1. Per the germline V gene, CDR1 is PRHDT and CDR2 is FYEKMQ (reference sequence). CDR3 length: 14 residues. V trimming: 6 bases; J trimming: 5 bases; junction bases outside the gene matches: 8. CDR3 DNA: TGTGCCAGCAGTCGACGGACAGGGCGGACTGAAGCTTTCTTT. As protein: CASSRRTGRTEAFF.

V is TRBV6-1 and J is TRBJ1-1, with 8 bases matching TRBD1. Germline V gene data show CDR1 as MNHNS and CDR2 as SASEGT. The CDR3 sequence is 17 residues long. The V gene end was trimmed by 0 bases and the J gene end by 5 bases; junction bases not matched to a gene: 11. CDR3 sequence reads: CASSEAFRGLKRTEAFF. The CDR3 DNA is TGTGCCAGCAGTGAAGCTTTCAGGGGGCTGAAGAGAACTGAAGCTTTCTTT.

The chain is built from TRBV2 and TRBJ2-7; tentatively, D is TRBD2 (6 bases). Trimming took 4 bases from V and 6 from J, leaving 16 bases between them. The CDR3 has 14 residues. Germline-derived CDR1 and CDR2 are SNHLY and FYNNEI. Here the CDR3 reads CASSGLVGGGEQYF. In DNA, the CDR3 is TGTGCCAGCAGTGGGCTCGTGGGGGGTGGCGAGCAGTACTTC. The full variable domain, rest sourced from reference TRBV2 and TRBJ2-7, is EPEVTQTPSHQVTQMGQEVILRCVPISNHLYFYWYRQILGQKVEFLVSFYNNEISEKSEIFDDQFSVERPDGSNFTLKIRSTKLEDSAMYFCASSGLVGGGEQYFGPGTRLTVT.

This clone has just a few counts. The V call is TRBV5-1, the J call TRBJ1-2; D ambiguous. From germline, CDR1 is SGHRS and CDR2 YFSETQ. CDR3 length equals 11 residues. Deletions cut 5 bases from V and 7 bases from J, with 9 bases between. CDR3 DNA sequence: TGCGCCAGCAGACTGGACGGTGGCTACACCTTC. This gives the protein CASRLDGGYTF.